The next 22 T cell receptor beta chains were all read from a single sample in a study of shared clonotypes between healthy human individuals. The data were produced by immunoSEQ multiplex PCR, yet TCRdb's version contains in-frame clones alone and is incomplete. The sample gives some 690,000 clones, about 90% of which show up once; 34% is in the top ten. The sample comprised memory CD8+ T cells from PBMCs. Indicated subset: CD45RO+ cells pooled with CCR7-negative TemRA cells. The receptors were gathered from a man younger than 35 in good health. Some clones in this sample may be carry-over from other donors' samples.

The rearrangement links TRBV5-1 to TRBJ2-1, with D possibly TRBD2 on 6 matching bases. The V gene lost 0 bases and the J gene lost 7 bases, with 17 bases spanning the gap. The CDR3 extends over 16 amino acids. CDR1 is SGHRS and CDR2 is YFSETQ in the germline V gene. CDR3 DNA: TGCGCCAGCAGCTTGGACAGGTCGGGGGTAGGGAATGAGCAGTTCTTC. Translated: CASSLDRSGVGNEQFF.

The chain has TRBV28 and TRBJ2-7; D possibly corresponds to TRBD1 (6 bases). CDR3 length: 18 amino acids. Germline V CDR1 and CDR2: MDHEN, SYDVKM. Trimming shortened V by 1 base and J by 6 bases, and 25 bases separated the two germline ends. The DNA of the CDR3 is TGTGCCAGCAGTTTATACCCTTCAGGGGCTTTTGATTTCGGCGAGCAGTACTTC. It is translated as CASSLYPSGAFDFGEQYF. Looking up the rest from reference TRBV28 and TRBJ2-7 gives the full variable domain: DVKVTQSSRYLVKRTGEKVFLECVQDMDHENMFWYRQDPGLGLRLIYFSYDVKMKEKGDIPEGYSVSREKKERFSLILESASTNQTSMYLCASSLYPSGAFDFGEQYFGPGTRLTVT.

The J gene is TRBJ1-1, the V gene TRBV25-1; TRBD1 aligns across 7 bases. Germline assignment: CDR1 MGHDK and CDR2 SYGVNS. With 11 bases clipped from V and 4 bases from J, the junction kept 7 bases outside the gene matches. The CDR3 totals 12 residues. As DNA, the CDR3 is TGTGCCTCGGGAGGGGGCGGCACTGAAGCTTTCTTT. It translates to CASGGGGTEAFF.

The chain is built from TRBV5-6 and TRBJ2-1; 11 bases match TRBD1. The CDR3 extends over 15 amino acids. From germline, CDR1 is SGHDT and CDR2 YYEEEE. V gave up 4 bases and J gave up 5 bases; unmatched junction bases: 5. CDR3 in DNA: TGTGCCAGCAGCCCCGGACAGGGGGCGAACAATGAGCAGTTCTTC. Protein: CASSPGQGANNEQFF.

The CDR3 reads CASSYPYQREGPEQYF. The CDR3 DNA reads as TGTGCCAGCAGCTACCCCTATCAGCGGGAGGGCCCCGAGCAGTACTTC. The gene calls are TRBV11-2 and TRBJ2-7; 10 bases are shared with TRBD2. Trimming cost V 4 bases and J 6 bases; bases outside gene matches: 12. This CDR3 is 16 amino acids long. Germline V gene lookup returns CDR1 SGHAT and CDR2 FQNNGV.

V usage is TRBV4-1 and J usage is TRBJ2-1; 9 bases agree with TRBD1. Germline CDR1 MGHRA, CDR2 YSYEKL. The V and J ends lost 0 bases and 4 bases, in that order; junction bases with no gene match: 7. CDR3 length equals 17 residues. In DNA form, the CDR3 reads TGCGCCAGCAGCCAAGACCCCACAGGGGGCGGTTACAATGAGCAGTTCTTC. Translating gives CASSQDPTGGGYNEQFF.

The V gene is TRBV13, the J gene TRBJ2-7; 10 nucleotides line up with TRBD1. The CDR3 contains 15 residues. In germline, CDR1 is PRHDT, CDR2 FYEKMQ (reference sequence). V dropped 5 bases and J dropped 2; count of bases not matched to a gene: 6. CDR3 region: CASSLWTGGPYEQYF. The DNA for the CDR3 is TGTGCCAGCAGCCTCTGGACAGGGGGGCCCTACGAGCAGTACTTC.

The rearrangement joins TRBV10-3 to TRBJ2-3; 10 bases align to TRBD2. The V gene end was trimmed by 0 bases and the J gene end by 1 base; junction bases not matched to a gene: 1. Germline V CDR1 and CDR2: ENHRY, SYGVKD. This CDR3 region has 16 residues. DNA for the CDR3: TGTGCCATCAGTGAGTCAGGGACTAGCGGCACAGATACGCAGTATTTT. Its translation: CAISESGTSGTDTQYF.

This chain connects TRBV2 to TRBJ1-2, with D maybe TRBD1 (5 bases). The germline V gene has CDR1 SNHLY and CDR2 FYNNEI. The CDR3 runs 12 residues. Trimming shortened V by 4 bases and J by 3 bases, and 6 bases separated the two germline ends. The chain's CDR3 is CASSAGDYGYTF. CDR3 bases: TGTGCCAGCAGTGCGGGGGACTATGGCTACACCTTC.

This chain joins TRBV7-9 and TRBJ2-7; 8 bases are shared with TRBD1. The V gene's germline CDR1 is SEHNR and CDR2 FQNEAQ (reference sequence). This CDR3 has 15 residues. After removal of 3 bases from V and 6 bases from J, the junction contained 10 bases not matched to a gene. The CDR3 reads CASSFPQGATGEQYF. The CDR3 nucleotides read TGTGCCAGCAGCTTCCCTCAGGGGGCGACCGGCGAGCAGTACTTC.

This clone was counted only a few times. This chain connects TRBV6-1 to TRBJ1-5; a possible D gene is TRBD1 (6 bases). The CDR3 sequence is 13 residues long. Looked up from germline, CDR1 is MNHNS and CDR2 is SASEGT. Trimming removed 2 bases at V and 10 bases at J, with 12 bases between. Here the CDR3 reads CASSETPGAPQHF. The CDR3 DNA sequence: TGTGCCAGCAGTGAAACCCCGGGGGCACCCCAGCATTTT.

For the CDR3, the DNA is TGTGCCAGTAAGCCTGCCGGGACAGGGTTTGGCGACGAGCAGTACTTC. This sequence encodes CASKPAGTGFGDEQYF. The V and J genes are TRBV19 and TRBJ2-7, with TRBD1 matching 9 bases. The germline gives CDR1 LNHDA, CDR2 SQIVND (reference sequence). CDR3 length equals 16 residues. The V and J ends lost 7 bases and 5 bases, in that order; junction bases with no gene match: 15.

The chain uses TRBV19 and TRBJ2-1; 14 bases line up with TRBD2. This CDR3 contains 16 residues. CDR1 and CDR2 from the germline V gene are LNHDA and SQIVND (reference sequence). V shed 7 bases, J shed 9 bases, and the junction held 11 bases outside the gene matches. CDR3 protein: CASKGWGLAGASEQFF. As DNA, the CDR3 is TGTGCCAGTAAGGGTTGGGGACTAGCGGGAGCCAGTGAGCAGTTCTTC. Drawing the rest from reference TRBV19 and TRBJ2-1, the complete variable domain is DGGITQSPKYLFRKEGQNVTLSCEQNLNHDAMYWYRQDPGQGLRLIYYSQIVNDFQKGDIAEGYSVSREKKESFPLTVTSAQKNPTAFYLCASKGWGLAGASEQFFGPGTRLTVL.

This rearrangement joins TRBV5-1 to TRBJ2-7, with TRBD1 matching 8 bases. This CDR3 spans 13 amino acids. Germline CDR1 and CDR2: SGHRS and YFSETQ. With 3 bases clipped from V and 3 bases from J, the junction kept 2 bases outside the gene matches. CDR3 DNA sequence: TGCGCCAGCAGCTGGGGACAGGACTACGAGCAGTACTTC. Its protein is CASSWGQDYEQYF.

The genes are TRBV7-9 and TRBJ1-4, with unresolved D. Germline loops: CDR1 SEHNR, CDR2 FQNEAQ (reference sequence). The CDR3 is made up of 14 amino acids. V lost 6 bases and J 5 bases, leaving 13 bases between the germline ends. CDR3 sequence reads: CASSLASPNEKLFF. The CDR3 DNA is TGTGCCAGCAGTCTAGCCAGTCCCAATGAAAAACTGTTTTTT. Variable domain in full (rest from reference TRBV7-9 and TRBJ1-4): DTGVSQNPRHKITKRGQNVTFRCDPISEHNRLYWYRQTLGQGPEFLTYFQNEAQLEKSRLLSDRFSAERPKGSFSTLEIQRTEQGDSAMYLCASSLASPNEKLFFGSGTQLSVL.

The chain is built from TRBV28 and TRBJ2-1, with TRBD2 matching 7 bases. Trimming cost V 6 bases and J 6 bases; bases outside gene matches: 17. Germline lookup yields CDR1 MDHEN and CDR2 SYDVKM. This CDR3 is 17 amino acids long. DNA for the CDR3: TGTGCCAGCAGGAACACTTTGACTAGCATCGCGGGCAATGAGCAGTTCTTC. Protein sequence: CASRNTLTSIAGNEQFF.

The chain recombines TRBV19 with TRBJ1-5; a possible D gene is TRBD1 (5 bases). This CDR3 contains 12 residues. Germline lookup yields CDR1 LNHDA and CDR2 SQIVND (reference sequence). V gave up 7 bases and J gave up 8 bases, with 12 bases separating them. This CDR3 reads CASTGDGEPQHF. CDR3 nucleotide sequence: TGTGCCAGTACGGGGGACGGGGAGCCCCAGCATTTT.

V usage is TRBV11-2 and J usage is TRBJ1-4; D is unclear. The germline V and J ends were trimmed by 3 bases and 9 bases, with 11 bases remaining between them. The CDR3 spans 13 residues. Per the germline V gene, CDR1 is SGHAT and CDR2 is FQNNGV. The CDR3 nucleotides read TGTGCCAGCAGCTTGAATGGGTGGAAAAAACTGTTTTTT. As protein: CASSLNGWKKLFF.

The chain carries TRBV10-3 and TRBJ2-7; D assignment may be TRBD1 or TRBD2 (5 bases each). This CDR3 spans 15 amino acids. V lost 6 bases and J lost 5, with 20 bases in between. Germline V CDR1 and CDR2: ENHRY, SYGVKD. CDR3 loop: CAIRNTRGGLDEQYF. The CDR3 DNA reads TGTGCCATCAGAAATACTAGGGGCGGCCTCGACGAGCAGTACTTC.

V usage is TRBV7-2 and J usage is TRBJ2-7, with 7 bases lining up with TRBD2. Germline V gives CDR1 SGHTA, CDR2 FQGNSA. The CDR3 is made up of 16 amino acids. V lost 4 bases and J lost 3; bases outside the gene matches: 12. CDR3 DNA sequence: TGTGCCAGCAGCTCAAATACACTAGCGCGAAACTACGAGCAGTACTTC. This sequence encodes CASSSNTLARNYEQYF.

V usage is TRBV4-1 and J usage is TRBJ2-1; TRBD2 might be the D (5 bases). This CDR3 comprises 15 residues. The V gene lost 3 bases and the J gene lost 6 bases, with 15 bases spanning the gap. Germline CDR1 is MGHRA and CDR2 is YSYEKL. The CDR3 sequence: CASSQTPAAGNEQFF. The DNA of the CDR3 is TGCGCCAGCAGCCAGACCCCGGCCGCGGGCAATGAGCAGTTCTTC.

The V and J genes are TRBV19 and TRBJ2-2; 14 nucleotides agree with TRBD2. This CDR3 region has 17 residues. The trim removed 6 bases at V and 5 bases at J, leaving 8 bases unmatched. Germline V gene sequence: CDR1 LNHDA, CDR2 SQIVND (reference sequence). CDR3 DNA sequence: TGTGCCAGTAGAAACCTCCGGACTAGCGGGAGGACCGGGGAGCTGTTTTTT. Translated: CASRNLRTSGRTGELFF.